These T cell receptor beta chains were read from a single sample in a study of T cells after yellow fever vaccination. Each CDR3 protein is one row after TCRdb ran MiXCR on the 5' RACE reads. This table holds some 340,000 distinct CDR3 sequences, 4.1% found once. The specimen was PBMCs, collected 5 days after the yellow fever booster vaccination. These receptors came from a man younger than 30 who received the YFV17D yellow fever vaccine. Each CDR3 is given with its conserved first and last residue. Each record gives: clone size, J gene, V gene, D gene, CDR3 protein, CDR3 DNA. The D gene is left open where the match is weak. The size entry is marked missing in some rows and otherwise reads once, few, many or a size class.

>.|TRBJ2-1|TRBV27|TRBD2
CASSFLAGEGNEQFF
TGTGCCAGCAGTTTTCTAGCGGGGGAGGGAAATGAGCAGTTCTTC
>.|TRBJ1-1|TRBV12-3/TRBV12-4|.
CASSNQQGRAFF
TGTGCCAGCAGTAATCAACAGGGCCGAGCTTTCTTT
>.|TRBJ2-2|TRBV7-2|.
CASSPTYAGPNTGELFF
TGTGCCAGCAGCCCCACTTACGCCGGCCCGAACACCGGGGAGCTGTTTTTT
>.|TRBJ2-1|TRBV7-6|TRBD2
CASSLAPGLGIEQFF
TGTGCCAGCAGCTTAGCGCCCGGACTAGGAATTGAGCAGTTCTTC
>few|TRBJ2-1|TRBV4-3|.
CASSQVVGFNEQFF
TGCGCCAGCAGCCAAGTAGTCGGGTTTAATGAGCAGTTCTTC
>few|TRBJ1-6|TRBV3-1|.
CASSRGNSPLHF
TGTGCCAGCAGCCGCGGTAATTCACCCCTCCACTTT
>many|TRBJ2-1|TRBV4-3|.
CASSQLRGNEQFF
TGCGCCAGCAGCCAGCTTAGGGGCAATGAGCAGTTCTTC
>.|TRBJ2-6|TRBV28|.
CASSLIGGSGANVLTF
TGTGCCAGCAGTTTAATAGGAGGTTCTGGGGCCAACGTCCTGACTTTC
>.|TRBJ2-2|TRBV19|.
CASSIGQSTGELFF
TGTGCCAGTAGTATTGGACAGTCCACCGGGGAGCTGTTTTTT
>.|TRBJ1-2|TRBV12-3/TRBV12-4|.
CASGNREANYGYTF
TGTGCCAGCGGTAACAGGGAAGCTAACTATGGCTACACCTTC
>few|TRBJ2-3|TRBV5-1|TRBD2
CASSFDASGGLTDTQYF
TGCGCCAGCAGCTTCGATGCTAGCGGGGGGTTAACAGATACGCAGTATTTT
>few|TRBJ2-4|TRBV5-4|TRBD1
CASSLEGTGVGIQYF
TGTGCCAGCAGCCTCGAGGGAACAGGGGTGGGCATTCAGTACTTC
>many|TRBJ1-1|TRBV15|.
CATSRDISWPNTEAFF
TGTGCCACCAGCAGAGATATATCCTGGCCCAACACTGAAGCTTTCTTT
>many|TRBJ2-4|TRBV6-5|TRBD1
CASSYVGPGQGYNIQYF
TGTGCCAGCAGTTACGTGGGGCCCGGACAGGGGTATAACATTCAGTACTTC
>few|TRBJ1-2|TRBV25-1|TRBD1
CASSGGTGIIANYGYTF
TGTGCCAGCAGTGGGGGGACAGGAATTATCGCTAACTATGGCTACACCTTC
>many|TRBJ2-7|TRBV12-3/TRBV12-4|TRBD1
CASSHGQVFEQYF
TGTGCCAGCAGTCACGGACAGGTTTTCGAGCAGTACTTC
>.|TRBJ1-1|TRBV5-5|.
CASSLEFVAIGAFF
TGTGCCAGCAGCTTGGAATTCGTAGCGATCGGAGCTTTCTTT
>few|TRBJ2-5|TRBV29-1|.
CSVETPTGYQETQYF
TGCAGCGTTGAAACCCCCACAGGGTACCAAGAGACCCAGTACTTC
>.|TRBJ1-1|TRBV28|.
CASSLPQTVTEAFF
TGTGCCAGCAGTTTACCACAGACAGTGACTGAAGCTTTCTTT
>few|TRBJ1-1|TRBV19|TRBD1
CATLPGQGSEAFF
TGTGCCACCTTACCGGGACAGGGCTCTGAAGCTTTCTTT
>.|TRBJ1-1|TRBV5-1|TRBD1
CASSRGPGQGPNTEAFF
TGCGCCAGCAGCAGAGGCCCGGGACAGGGGCCTAACACTGAAGCTTTCTTT
>.|TRBJ2-3|TRBV5-6|TRBD2
CASSSQAGGEDTQYF
TGTGCCAGCAGCTCCCAAGCGGGGGGGGAAGATACGCAGTATTTT
>few|TRBJ2-2|TRBV28|.
CASSVGWTGELFF
TGTGCCAGCAGTGTAGGGTGGACCGGGGAGCTGTTTTTT
>.|TRBJ1-3|TRBV5-1|.
CASSLYSSFASGNTIYF
TGCGCCAGCAGCTTGTACTCCAGTTTCGCCTCTGGAAACACCATATATTTT
>few|TRBJ2-5|TRBV6-5|TRBD2
CASSRRGGLQETQYF
TGTGCCAGCAGCCGGCGGGGAGGGCTCCAAGAGACCCAGTACTTC
>.|TRBJ1-3|TRBV29-1|.
CSVAQSSGNTIYF
TGCAGCGTTGCACAGAGCTCTGGAAACACCATATATTTT
>many|TRBJ2-3|TRBV7-6|.
CASSLELSDTQYF
TGTGCCAGCAGCTTGGAACTATCAGATACGCAGTATTTT
>many|TRBJ2-7|TRBV29-1|.
CSAAQGSYEQYF
TGCAGCGCTGCACAGGGCTCCTACGAGCAGTACTTC
>many|TRBJ2-7|TRBV30|TRBD2
CAWENSGGFYEQYF
TGTGCCTGGGAGAATAGCGGGGGCTTTTACGAGCAGTACTTC
>few|TRBJ2-3|TRBV4-2|.
CASSQSQGTSTDTQYF
TGTGCCAGCAGCCAATCACAGGGAACTAGCACAGATACGCAGTATTTT
>few|TRBJ2-2|TRBV20-1|TRBD2
CSGEGPTGELFF
TGCAGTGGGGAGGGACCCACCGGGGAGCTGTTTTTT
>.|TRBJ1-1|TRBV18|TRBD1
CASSPEGTGDSTEAFF
TGTGCCAGCTCACCAGAAGGGACAGGAGATTCGACTGAAGCTTTCTTT
>.|TRBJ1-2|TRBV4-2|TRBD1
CASSQVTGNLYGYTF
TGTGCCAGCAGCCAAGTGACAGGGAACCTCTATGGCTACACCTTC
>few|TRBJ1-6|TRBV6-5|.
CASSYGPALNSPLHF
TGTGCCAGCAGTTACGGGCCAGCACTTAATTCACCCCTCCACTTT
>few|TRBJ1-2|TRBV7-9|.
CASSLGHQNYGYTF
TGTGCCAGCAGCTTAGGGCACCAAAACTATGGCTACACCTTC
>.|TRBJ2-2|TRBV11-2|.
CASSFGRGRTGELFF
TGTGCCAGCAGCTTCGGGAGGGGGCGCACCGGGGAGCTGTTTTTT
>many|TRBJ1-2|TRBV7-2|.
CASSPGARRGYTF
TGTGCCAGCAGCCCGGGGGCTCGCCGGGGCTACACCTTC
>.|TRBJ1-1|TRBV11-2|.
CASSHSGPSAEAFF
TGTGCCAGCAGCCACTCGGGACCGTCCGCTGAAGCTTTCTTT
>.|TRBJ1-5|TRBV12-3/TRBV12-4|TRBD1
CASSLGYRTGANQPQHF
TGTGCCAGCAGTTTAGGGTATCGGACAGGGGCCAATCAGCCCCAGCATTTT
>.|TRBJ2-7|TRBV5-1|TRBD1
CASSTRTGGPGEQYF
TGCGCCAGCAGCACCCGGACAGGGGGGCCCGGCGAGCAGTACTTC
>few|TRBJ2-3|TRBV7-2|.
CASTVDGTTDTQYF
TGTGCCAGCACCGTGGACGGAACCACAGATACGCAGTATTTT
>.|TRBJ2-1|TRBV18|.
CASSPPGAGIRGQFF
TGTGCCAGCTCACCACCAGGAGCGGGCATCCGAGGACAGTTCTTC
>.|TRBJ2-3|TRBV6-5|TRBD1
CASKGTGRADTQYF
TGTGCCAGCAAAGGGACAGGGAGAGCAGATACGCAGTATTTT
>few|TRBJ2-6|TRBV3-1|.
CASSLTWEPGANVLTF
TGTGCCAGCAGCCTGACATGGGAACCTGGGGCCAACGTCCTGACTTTC